These T cell receptor beta chains were read from a single sample in a study of blood T cell repertoires in COVID-19. The data were produced by immunoSEQ multiplex PCR, yet TCRdb's version contains in-frame clones alone and is incomplete. The sample holds about 73,000 clones; about 86% are singletons and the top ten take approximately 5.3%. The sequencing input was peripheral blood. These receptors were obtained from a man aged 50-60 years with active COVID-19. Both conserved end residues are part of each CDR3. D genes are given only for firm matches.

>TRBD1|TRBV7-6
CASSRTGANTGELFF
>NA|TRBV6-2/TRBV6-3
CASTPTGKVYYGYTF
>TRBD1|TRBV28
CASSPKGQGNTEAFF
>TRBD1|TRBV7-3
CASSLRFGGTDYGYTF
>TRBD2|TRBV6-5
CAISRGLGSNGELFF
>TRBD1|TRBV6-1
CASSDWTGIGTDTQYF
>TRBD1|TRBV6-5
CASRETGSREKLFF
>NA|TRBV19
CASTDRANYGYTF
>TRBD2|TRBV6-5
CASNRGGAGDTQYF
>TRBD1|TRBV15
CATSRDQGANYEQYF
>TRBD2|TRBV7-9
CASTDGGRASEQYF
>TRBD1|TRBV7-3
CASSPHGQGGQETQYF
>NA|TRBV29-1
CSVDWQNTGELFF
>TRBD1|TRBV2
CASSDRGDRKLFF
>NA|TRBV6-1
CASSEPTPAGELFF
>TRBD1|TRBV28
CASSLSTGGKGEAFF
>NA|TRBV25-1
CASSALGTQYF
>NA|TRBV19
CASSSGGPQPQHF
>NA|TRBV10-3
CAISEGRQGIYYEQYF
>NA|TRBV5-6
CASWRRETEEQYF
>TRBD2|TRBV5-1
CASSFGTSGRDEQFF
>NA|TRBV18
CASSQDLTYNTEAFF
>NA|TRBV18
CASSLGAPGLSYNEQFF
>TRBD1|TRBV11-2
CASSGHRLAGTGLRGAFF
>NA|TRBV7-2
CASSLDPEETQYF
>TRBD1|TRBV7-8
CASSLGGQGAGYTF
>TRBD1|TRBV7-6
CASSLSRDRVGHGELFF